This TCR beta chain was recorded in a study of identical twins. TCRdb reanalysed the 5' RACE reads using MiXCR and keeps one entry per CDR3 protein. The sample holds some 730,000 distinct CDR3 sequences; roughly 18% are singletons and the top ten take under 15%. Germline V gives CDR1 SGHTA, CDR2 FQGNSA. The CDR3 consists of 14 residues. V shed 6 bases and J shed 6 bases, with 18 bases lying between them. These data were also filed under a second study, of T cells expressing NK-cell markers.

The origin of this receptor is a woman aged 18-29 years in good health. The sequenced sample consisted of PBMCs. The chain uses TRBV7-2 and TRBJ2-7, with D maybe TRBD1 (6 bases). The CDR3 coding sequence is TGTGCCAGCAGATATTCCGGGACAAGGGGCGAGCAGTACTTC. Encoded protein: CASRYSGTRGEQYF.